The 20 T cell receptor beta chains below all came from one sample that was sequenced in a study of T cell repertoires in cytomegalovirus infection. TCRdb reanalysed the reads using MiXCR and keeps one entry per CDR3 protein. This table holds almost 550,000 distinct CDR3 sequences, 16% found once. Sequences were obtained from CD8+ T cells from PBMCs. The source of these receptors is a human donor in good health (CMV status not recorded). Some clones in this sample may be carry-over from other donors' samples.

CDR3 in amino acids: CSVGSPNTGELFF. The CDR3 DNA reads as TGCAGCGTTGGCAGCCCGAACACCGGGGAGCTGTTTTTT. The V call is TRBV29-1, the J call TRBJ2-2; D gene unclear. V was cut by 4 bases and J by 0 bases, with 6 bases left in between. Germline assignment: CDR1 SQVTM and CDR2 ANQGSEA. This CDR3 has 13 amino acids.

The rearrangement joins TRBV6-5 to TRBJ2-5; D may be TRBD2 (7 bases). The CDR3 has 16 residues. V was pared by 11 bases and J by 1 base, with 23 bases between. The germline gives CDR1 MNHEY, CDR2 SVGAGI. The CDR3 sequence is CAFKTRERTVQETQYF. The CDR3 DNA is TGTGCCTTCAAAACGCGGGAGAGGACAGTCCAAGAGACCCAGTACTTC.

With respect to this clonotype: A read error may be the cause here, since a much bigger clone is one base away. J is TRBJ1-1 and V is TRBV7-3; 10 bases map to TRBD1. The CDR3 loop spans 14 amino acids. CDR1 and CDR2 from the germline V gene are SGHTA and FQGTGA. CDR3 protein: CASSNGQGDTEGFF. In DNA, the CDR3 is TGTGCCAGCAGCAATGGACAGGGGGACACTGAAGGTTTCTTT.

The gene calls are TRBV9 and TRBJ2-5, with TRBD2 matching over 10 bases. V lost 3 bases to trimming and J lost 5 bases; unmatched junction nucleotides: 7. The CDR3 has 15 residues. Germline lookup yields CDR1 SGDLS and CDR2 YYNGEE. Here the CDR3 DNA reads TGTGCCAGCAGCGGAAGCGGGGGGGCCGGGGAGACCCAGTACTTC. This translates into CASSGSGGAGETQYF. The full variable domain, with the rest looked up from reference TRBV9 and TRBJ2-5, is DSGVTQTPKHLITATGQRVTLRCSPRSGDLSVYWYQQSLDQGLQFLIQYYNGEERAKGNILERFSAQQFPDLHSELNLSSLELGDSALYFCASSGSGGAGETQYFGPGTRLLVL.

Ten or more counts support this clonotype. The rearrangement joins TRBV12-3 or TRBV12-4 to TRBJ1-5; no reliable D call. Trimming removed 6 bases from V and 3 bases from J, with 12 bases in between. This CDR3 comprises 14 residues. CDR3 nucleotide sequence: TGTGCCAGCAGCGCCGGACGGATCAATCAGCCCCAGCATTTT. As protein: CASSAGRINQPQHF.

This chain connects TRBV25-1 to TRBJ1-2, with 8 bases lining up with TRBD1. Germline CDR1 and CDR2: MGHDK and SYGVNS. This CDR3 has 14 residues. Germline trimming cut 10 bases from V and 2 bases from J; bases unmatched to any gene: 9. CDR3 residues: CATGPGQVNYGYTF. The CDR3 DNA is TGTGCCACGGGTCCGGGACAGGTGAACTATGGCTACACCTTC.

V usage is TRBV11-3 and J usage is TRBJ2-2; 11 bases match TRBD2. Germline V gene sequence: CDR1 SGHNT, CDR2 YENEEA. This CDR3 region has 18 residues. After removal of 5 bases from V and 1 base from J, the junction contained 9 bases not matched to a gene. The CDR3 spells CASSTPGTSGLNTGELFF. The DNA for the CDR3 is TGTGCCAGCAGCACTCCCGGGACTAGCGGTTTGAACACCGGGGAGCTGTTTTTT. Supplemented by reference TRBV11-3 and TRBJ2-2, the full variable domain reads EAGVVQSPRYKIIEKKQPVAFWCNPISGHNTLYWYLQNLGQGPELLIRYENEEAVDDSQLPKDRFSAERLKGVDSTLKIQPAELGDSAVYLCASSTPGTSGLNTGELFFGEGSRLTVL.

This CDR3 reads CSANDYRAAENDNEQFF. The CDR3 DNA reads TGCAGTGCTAACGACTACCGAGCGGCTGAGAACGACAATGAGCAGTTCTTC. V is TRBV20-1 and J is TRBJ2-1; TRBD2 might be the D (5 bases). Germline CDR1 and CDR2: DFQATT and SNEGSKA (reference sequence). The CDR3 runs to 17 residues. V lost 4 bases, J lost 5 bases, and 24 bases lay in between.

The table lists this clonotype with many counts. The chain combines TRBV20-1 with TRBJ2-6; tentative D call: TRBD2 (5 bases). The CDR3 runs to 18 residues. Germline V gene data show CDR1 as DFQATT and CDR2 as SNEGSKA (reference sequence). Trimming stripped 2 bases from V and 2 bases from J, with 19 bases between. The CDR3 region is CSARKSADSEPGANVLTF. The DNA for the CDR3 is TGCAGTGCTAGAAAATCTGCGGACTCCGAGCCTGGGGCCAACGTCCTGACTTTC.

This sequence joins TRBV5-1 and TRBJ1-1; weak D call: TRBD1 (5 bases). Germline loops: CDR1 SGHRS, CDR2 YFSETQ. Trimming stripped 1 base from V and 5 bases from J, with 12 bases between. This CDR3 is 14 amino acids long. The CDR3 DNA sequence: TGCGCCAGCAGCTTGCGAGGGGCGCGGACTGAAGCTTTCTTT. It is translated as CASSLRGARTEAFF.

The rearrangement joins TRBV5-6 to TRBJ2-2; D unclear. V dropped 2 bases and J dropped 6 bases, with 8 bases sitting between them. Germline CDR1 and CDR2: SGHDT and YYEEEE. This CDR3 is built from 13 residues. In DNA form, the CDR3 reads TGTGCCAGCAGCTTCGGGTCTCCCGGGGAGCTGTTTTTT. Protein sequence: CASSFGSPGELFF.

This clonotype came up many times. The chain links TRBV27 to TRBJ1-2; weak D call: TRBD1 (5 bases). Germline loops: CDR1 MNHEY, CDR2 SMNVEV (reference sequence). Trimming took off 0 bases at V and 4 bases at J, with 12 bases between the two ends. CDR3 length equals 15 residues. The CDR3 DNA is TGTGCCAGCAGTTTATCATCAGGGTACAGCTATGGCTACACCTTC. Protein product: CASSLSSGYSYGYTF.

This clonotype appeared a few times. The rearrangement links TRBV7-9 to TRBJ2-6; 8 bases agree with TRBD1. Unmatched junction bases numbered 4, after V lost 6 bases and J lost 0 bases. The CDR3 consists of 16 residues. CDR1 and CDR2 from the germline V gene are SEHNR and FQNEAQ (reference sequence). The CDR3 region has the DNA TGTGCCAGCAGTTCGGACAGGGACTCTGGGGCCAACGTCCTGACTTTC. Residues: CASSSDRDSGANVLTF.

Turning to this clonotype: This sequence may be a read error, since a much larger clone differs from it by one base. V usage is TRBV11-2 and J usage is TRBJ2-2; 10 bases line up with TRBD1. The germline CDR1 and CDR2 sequences are SGHAT and FQNNGV. The CDR3 has 14 residues. DNA of the CDR3: TGTGCCAACAGCCCGACAGGGGGCCCCGGGGAGCTGTTTTTT. As protein: CANSPTGGPGELFF.

This clonotype occurred many times. V and J are TRBV4-1 and TRBJ2-1, with unresolved D. The CDR3 has 15 residues. V dropped 1 base and J dropped 0 bases, with 7 bases sitting between them. The V gene's germline CDR1 is MGHRA and CDR2 YSYEKL. The DNA for the CDR3 is TGCGCCAGCAGCCAAGGGGCCGACTCCTACAATGAGCAGTTCTTC. Translation: CASSQGADSYNEQFF.

This clonotype was found once. A read error may produce the germline difference seen at one junction end. The chain carries TRBV12-3 or TRBV12-4 and TRBJ2-2, with D tentatively TRBD2 (5 bases). The CDR3 has 11 amino acids. DNA for the CDR3: TGTGCCAGCAGTCTTACCGGGGTGCTGTTTTTT. Its translation is CASSLTGVLFF.

This clonotype was seen more than once but under ten times. This chain's CDR3 is CASSRGAGGQTEAFF. In DNA form, the CDR3 reads TGTGCCAGCAGCCGGGGGGCCGGGGGTCAAACTGAAGCTTTCTTT. The rearrangement links TRBV5-4 to TRBJ1-1; a possible D gene is TRBD1 (6 bases). Germline V gives CDR1 SGHNT, CDR2 YYREEE (reference sequence). Deletions cut 4 bases from V and 5 bases from J, with 18 bases between. The CDR3 extends over 15 amino acids.

This clonotype appeared once. V gene TRBV11-2 combines with J gene TRBJ2-7; the match to TRBD1 covers 8 bases. V gave up 5 bases and J gave up 2 bases; unmatched junction bases: 8. From germline, CDR1 is SGHAT and CDR2 FQNNGV. CDR3 size: 15 residues. CDR3 residues: CASSTGDRPPYEQYF. The CDR3, as DNA: TGTGCCAGCAGCACAGGGGACAGGCCCCCCTACGAGCAGTACTTC.

This clonotype was recorded many times. The CDR3 region is CASSSTSGTYEQYF. The CDR3 bases are TGTGCCAGCAGTTCTACTAGCGGAACCTACGAGCAGTACTTC. The V and J genes are TRBV6-6 and TRBJ2-7, with 8 bases matching TRBD2. CDR1 MNHNY and CDR2 SVGAGI come from the germline V gene (reference sequence). Trimming at V came to 4 bases and at J to 2 bases, leaving 4 bases not matched to a gene. The CDR3 spans 14 residues.

This clonotype appeared a few times. The chain uses TRBV10-3 and TRBJ2-6; the D gene is possibly TRBD1 (6 bases). The CDR3 spans 15 residues. Deletions cut 6 bases from V and 2 bases from J, with 11 bases between. CDR1 ENHRY and CDR2 SYGVKD come from the germline V gene. CDR3 DNA: TGTGCCATCAGCCAACAGGGCCCTGGGGCCAACGTCCTGACTTTC. The encoded protein is CAISQQGPGANVLTF.